One sample yielded the 17 T cell receptor beta chains listed below, sequenced in a study of vaccination and CD4 T cells after COVID-19. Cultured CD4+ T cell DNA was sequenced using the Oncomine TCR Beta short-read assay. TCRdb called the PCR reads again in MiXCR, with one record for every CDR3 protein. The table records around 19,000 distinct CDR3 sequences, approximately 28% of them present only once. Their antigen targets remain unknown. Treatment defined: roughly ten-day PBMC culture with coronavirus spike peptide pools or control peptides (ViraFEST assay). The specimen was cultured CD4+ T cells from blood. The receptor set was obtained from a human donor with COVID-19.

This clonotype is labeled medium-sized (0.01 to 0.1%). The chain is built from TRBV20-1 and TRBJ1-6, with unresolved D. Germline V gene sequence: CDR1 DFQATT, CDR2 SNEGSKA (reference sequence). The V gene lost 5 bases and the J gene lost 5 bases, with 19 bases spanning the gap. The CDR3 is 16 residues long. The CDR3 is CSAGAGGSTNNSPLHF. The CDR3 DNA is TGCAGTGCTGGCGCGGGCGGGTCCACTAATAATTCACCCCTCCACTTT.

This clonotype ranks as medium-sized. The CDR3 is CASSQGAQPQHF. DNA of the CDR3: TGTGCCAGCAGCCAGGGGGCTCAGCCCCAGCATTTT. This chain links TRBV2 with TRBJ1-5; 8 nucleotides line up with TRBD1. The CDR3 sequence is 12 residues long. Germline trimming cut 6 bases from V and 6 bases from J; bases unmatched to any gene: 1. Germline CDR1 is SNHLY and CDR2 is FYNNEI.

The chain links TRBV15 to TRBJ2-6; D uncertain. V dropped 0 bases and J dropped 4 bases, with 10 bases sitting between them. This CDR3 has 16 residues. CDR1 LNHNV and CDR2 YYDKDF come from the germline V gene (reference sequence). CDR3 DNA sequence: TGTGCCACCAGCAGAGATCGCGGAGCGGGGGCCAACGTCCTGACTTTC. Translation: CATSRDRGAGANVLTF.

There are a few counts of this clonotype. The chain joins TRBV7-9 to TRBJ1-1; 10 bases fit TRBD1. With V trimmed by 5 bases and J by 6 bases, 9 bases remained unmatched. Germline loops: CDR1 SEHNR, CDR2 FQNEAQ (reference sequence). This CDR3 comprises 15 residues. The CDR3 sequence: CASSLRGQGDPEAFF. The CDR3 DNA follows: TGTGCCAGCAGCCTACGAGGACAGGGGGATCCTGAAGCTTTCTTT. Combining the CDR3 with reference TRBV7-9 and TRBJ1-1 gives the whole variable domain DTGVSQNPRHKITKRGQNVTFRCDPISEHNRLYWYRQTLGQGPEFLTYFQNEAQLEKSRLLSDRFSAERPKGSFSTLEIQRTEQGDSAMYLCASSLRGQGDPEAFFGQGTRLTVV.

This clonotype was counted a single time. CDR3 sequence reads: CASSYAGASYNEQFF. CDR3 in DNA: TGTGCCAGCAGTTACGCGGGGGCCTCCTACAATGAGCAGTTCTTC. The chain couples TRBV6-5 to TRBJ2-1; D might be TRBD2 (7 bases). Trimming pared 2 bases from V and 0 bases from J, leaving 8 bases between. Per germline, CDR1 MNHEY and CDR2 SVGAGI. The CDR3 loop spans 15 amino acids.

This sequence joins TRBV5-1 and TRBJ2-5; D is ambiguous. The V gene lost 0 bases and the J gene lost 4 bases, with 13 bases spanning the gap. This CDR3 has 15 amino acids. Germline V gives CDR1 SGHRS, CDR2 YFSETQ. The CDR3: CASSLDKTKGETQYF. CDR3 DNA: TGCGCCAGCAGCTTGGACAAAACGAAGGGAGAGACCCAGTACTTC.

A few counts support this clonotype. The V and J genes are TRBV6-1 and TRBJ2-7, with unresolved D. V gave up 4 bases and J gave up 6 bases, with 10 bases separating them. The CDR3 sequence is 12 residues long. From germline, CDR1 is MNHNS and CDR2 SASEGT. The CDR3 DNA reads TGTGCCAGCAGTGGTTCCGGTTCCGAGCAGTACTTC. Amino acids: CASSGSGSEQYF.

This clonotype occurred a few times. V usage is TRBV27 and J usage is TRBJ1-5, with D possibly being TRBD1 (5 bases). CDR1 MNHEY and CDR2 SMNVEV come from the germline V gene (reference sequence). CDR3 length equals 14 residues. Between the trimmed V and J ends, which lost 8 bases and 2 bases, there was a span of 13 bases. CDR3 DNA: TGTGCCAGCGGGGGGACGGAACGCAATCAGCCCCAGCATTTT. This translates into CASGGTERNQPQHF.

This clonotype came up a few times. The chain employs TRBV19 and TRBJ2-1, with 11 bases matching TRBD1. Losses at the gene ends were 5 bases for V and 7 bases for J; bases not matched to a gene: 7. There are 15 residues in the CDR3. Germline values: CDR1 LNHDA, CDR2 SQIVND (reference sequence). CDR3 loop: CASSQGQGAWNEQFF. The CDR3 bases are TGTGCCAGTAGTCAAGGACAGGGGGCTTGGAATGAGCAGTTCTTC.

The chain recombines TRBV5-6 with TRBJ1-3; TRBD1 might be the D (6 bases). The germline CDR1 and CDR2 sequences are SGHDT and YYEEEE. Trimming stripped 0 bases from V and 3 bases from J, with 7 bases between. This CDR3 is 14 amino acids long. This CDR3 reads CASSLAQGGNTIYF. The CDR3, as DNA: TGTGCCAGCAGCTTGGCACAGGGTGGAAACACCATATATTTT.

The chain combines TRBV19 with TRBJ1-4; D possibly corresponds to TRBD1 (5 bases). The CDR3 covers 14 residues. Deletions cut 0 bases from V and 13 bases from J, with 15 bases between. Germline values: CDR1 LNHDA, CDR2 SQIVND (reference sequence). CDR3 DNA: TGTGCCAGTAGTATAGAAGCGAGACCAAGGGGACTGTTTTTT. It yields the protein CASSIEARPRGLFF.

The gene calls are TRBV27 and TRBJ2-2; tentative D call: TRBD2 (7 bases). CDR3 length equals 15 residues. V gave up 7 bases and J gave up 2 bases, with 14 bases separating them. Germline lookup yields CDR1 MNHEY and CDR2 SMNVEV (reference sequence). The chain's CDR3 is CASTPRGRNTGELFF. CDR3 sequence (DNA): TGTGCCAGCACCCCGCGGGGGCGAAACACCGGGGAGCTGTTTTTT.

This clonotype was found a few times. The rearrangement joins TRBV27 to TRBJ1-4; perhaps TRBD1 as D (5 bases). Per the germline V gene, CDR1 is MNHEY and CDR2 is SMNVEV (reference sequence). Between the trimmed V and J ends, which lost 3 bases and 2 bases, there was a span of 10 bases. This CDR3 comprises 15 residues. As DNA, the CDR3 is TGTGCCAGCAGTTTTGACAGATGGACTAATGAAAAACTGTTTTTT. Protein: CASSFDRWTNEKLFF.

The table lists this clonotype with a few counts. This chain uses TRBV5-8 with TRBJ1-1; unclear D gene. The germline V gene has CDR1 SGHTS and CDR2 YDEGEE. The CDR3 length is 16 residues. Trimming pared 0 bases from V and 0 bases from J, leaving 12 bases between. The CDR3 here is CASSLGLSFMNTEAFF. The CDR3 DNA reads as TGTGCCAGCAGCTTGGGTCTTAGTTTCATGAACACTGAAGCTTTCTTT.

The chain combines TRBV19 with TRBJ2-7, with D perhaps being TRBD1 or TRBD2 (5 bases each). V was trimmed by 8 bases and J by 2 bases, leaving 13 bases between them. The CDR3 length is 13 residues. The germline V gene encodes CDR1 LNHDA and CDR2 SQIVND (reference sequence). CDR3: CASSGTGPYEQYF. The CDR3 DNA sequence: TGTGCCAGTTCCGGGACCGGTCCCTACGAGCAGTACTTC.

The sample holds a few counts of this clonotype. The V call is TRBV6-1, the J call TRBJ2-2; no reliable D call. The CDR3 loop spans 13 amino acids. Germline-derived CDR1 and CDR2 are MNHNS and SASEGT. V lost 7 bases to trimming and J lost 0 bases, with 6 bases between them. CDR3 region: CASKTPNTGELFF. The CDR3 region has the DNA TGTGCCAGCAAAACACCGAACACCGGGGAGCTGTTTTTT.

This sequence joins TRBV7-9 and TRBJ2-6, with D uncertain. This CDR3 comprises 15 residues. With 4 bases removed from V and 0 bases from J, the gap between germline ends came to 7 bases. Looked up from germline, CDR1 is SEHNR and CDR2 is FQNEAQ (reference sequence). CDR3: CASSSSNSGANVLTF. The DNA for the CDR3 is TGTGCCAGCAGCTCCTCTAACTCTGGGGCCAACGTCCTGACTTTC.